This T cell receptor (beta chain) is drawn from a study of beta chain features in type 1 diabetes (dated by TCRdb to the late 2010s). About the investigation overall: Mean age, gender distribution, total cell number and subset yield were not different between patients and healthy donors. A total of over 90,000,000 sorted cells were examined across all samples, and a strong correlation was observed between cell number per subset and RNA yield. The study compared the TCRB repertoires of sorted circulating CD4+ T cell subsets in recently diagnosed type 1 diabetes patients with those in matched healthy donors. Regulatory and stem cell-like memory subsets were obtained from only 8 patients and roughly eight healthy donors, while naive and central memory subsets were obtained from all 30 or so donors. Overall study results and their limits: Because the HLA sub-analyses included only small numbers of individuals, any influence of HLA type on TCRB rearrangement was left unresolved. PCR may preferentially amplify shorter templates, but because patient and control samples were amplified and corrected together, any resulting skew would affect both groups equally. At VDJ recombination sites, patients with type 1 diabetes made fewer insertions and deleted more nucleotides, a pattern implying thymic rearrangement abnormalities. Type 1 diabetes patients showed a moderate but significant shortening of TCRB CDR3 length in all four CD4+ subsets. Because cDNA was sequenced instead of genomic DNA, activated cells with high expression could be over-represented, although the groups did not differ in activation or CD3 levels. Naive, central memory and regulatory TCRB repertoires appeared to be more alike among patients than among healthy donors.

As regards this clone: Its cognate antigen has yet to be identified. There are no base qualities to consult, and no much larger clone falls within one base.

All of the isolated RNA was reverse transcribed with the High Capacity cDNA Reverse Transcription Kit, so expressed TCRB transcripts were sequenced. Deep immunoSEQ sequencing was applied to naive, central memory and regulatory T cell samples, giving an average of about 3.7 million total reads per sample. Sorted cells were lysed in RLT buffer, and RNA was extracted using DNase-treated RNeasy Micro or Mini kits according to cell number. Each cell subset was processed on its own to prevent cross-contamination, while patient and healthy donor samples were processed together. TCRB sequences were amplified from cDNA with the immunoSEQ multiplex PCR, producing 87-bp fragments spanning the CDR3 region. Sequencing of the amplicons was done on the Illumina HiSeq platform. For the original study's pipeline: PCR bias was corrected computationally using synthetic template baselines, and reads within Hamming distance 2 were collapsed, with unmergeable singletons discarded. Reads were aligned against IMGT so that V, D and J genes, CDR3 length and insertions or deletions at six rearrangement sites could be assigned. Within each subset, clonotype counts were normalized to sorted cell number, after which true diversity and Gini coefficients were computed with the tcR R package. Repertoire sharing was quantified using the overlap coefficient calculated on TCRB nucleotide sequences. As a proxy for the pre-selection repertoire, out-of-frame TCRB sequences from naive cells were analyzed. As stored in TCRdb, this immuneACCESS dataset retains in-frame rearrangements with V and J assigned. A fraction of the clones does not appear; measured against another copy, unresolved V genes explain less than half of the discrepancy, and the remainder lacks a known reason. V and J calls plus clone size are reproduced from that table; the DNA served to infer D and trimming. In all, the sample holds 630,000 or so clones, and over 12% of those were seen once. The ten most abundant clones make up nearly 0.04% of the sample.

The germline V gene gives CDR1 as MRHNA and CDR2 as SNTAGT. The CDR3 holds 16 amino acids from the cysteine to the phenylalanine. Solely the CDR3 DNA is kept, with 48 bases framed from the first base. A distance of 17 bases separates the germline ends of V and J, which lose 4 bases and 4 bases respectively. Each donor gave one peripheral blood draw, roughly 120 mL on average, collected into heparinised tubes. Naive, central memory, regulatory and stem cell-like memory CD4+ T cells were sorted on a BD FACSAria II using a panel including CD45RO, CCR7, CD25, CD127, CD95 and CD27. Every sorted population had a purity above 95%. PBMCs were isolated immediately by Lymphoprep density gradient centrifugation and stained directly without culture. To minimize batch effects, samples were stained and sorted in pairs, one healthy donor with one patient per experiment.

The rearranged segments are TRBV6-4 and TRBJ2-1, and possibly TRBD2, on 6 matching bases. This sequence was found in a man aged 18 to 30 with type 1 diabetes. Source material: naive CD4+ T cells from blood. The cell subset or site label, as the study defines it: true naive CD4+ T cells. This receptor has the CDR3 CASSAEAGAGYNEQFF. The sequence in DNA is TGTGCCAGCAGTGCCGAAGCGGGTGCCGGGTACAATGAGCAGTTCTTC.